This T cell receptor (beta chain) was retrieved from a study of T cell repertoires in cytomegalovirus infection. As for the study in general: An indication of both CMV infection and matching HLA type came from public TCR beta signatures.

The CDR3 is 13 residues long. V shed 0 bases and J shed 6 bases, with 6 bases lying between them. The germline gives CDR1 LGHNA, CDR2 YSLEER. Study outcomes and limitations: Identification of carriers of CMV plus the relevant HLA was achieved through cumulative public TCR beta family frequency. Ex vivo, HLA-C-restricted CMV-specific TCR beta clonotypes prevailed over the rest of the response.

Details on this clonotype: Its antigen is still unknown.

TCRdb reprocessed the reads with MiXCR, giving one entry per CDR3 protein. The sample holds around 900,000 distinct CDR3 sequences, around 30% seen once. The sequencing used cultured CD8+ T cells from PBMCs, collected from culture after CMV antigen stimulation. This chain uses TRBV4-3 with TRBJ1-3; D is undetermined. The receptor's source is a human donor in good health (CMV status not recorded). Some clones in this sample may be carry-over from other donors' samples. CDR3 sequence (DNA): TGCGCCAGCAGCCAAGATTTTGCAAACACCATATATTTT. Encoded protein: CASSQDFANTIYF.